These 3 T cell receptor beta chains came from one sample sequenced in a study of T cells expressing NK-cell markers. After re-calling the 5' RACE reads, TCRdb lists one entry per CDR3 protein, DNA absent. Recorded here are 250,000 to 300,000 distinct CDR3 sequences; the top ten clones represent around 0.42%. Sequenced material: blood T cells: a sorted CD56 or NKG2C T cell subset, CD4+ or CD8+ T cells, or bulk PBMC T cells (not recorded which). These receptors all come from a man younger than 35 in good health.

The V and J genes are TRBV20-1 and TRBJ1-5. The CDR3 covers 13 residues. Germline values: CDR1 DFQATT, CDR2 SNEGSKA (reference sequence). This chain's CDR3 is CSATTLGDQPQHF.

The genes are TRBV7-9 and TRBJ2-1; TCRdb gives TRBD2 as the D gene, but with no DNA this cannot be confirmed. Germline V gives CDR1 SEHNR, CDR2 FQNEAQ (reference sequence). This CDR3 has 15 residues. CDR3 sequence reads: CASSLAGRLYNEQFF.

V usage is TRBV20-1 and J usage is TRBJ2-7; TCRdb's D call, TRBD1, is unchecked because there is no DNA. Looked up from germline, CDR1 is DFQATT and CDR2 is SNEGSKA (reference sequence). The CDR3 consists of 14 residues. The chain's CDR3 is CSTSTGWVSREQYF.